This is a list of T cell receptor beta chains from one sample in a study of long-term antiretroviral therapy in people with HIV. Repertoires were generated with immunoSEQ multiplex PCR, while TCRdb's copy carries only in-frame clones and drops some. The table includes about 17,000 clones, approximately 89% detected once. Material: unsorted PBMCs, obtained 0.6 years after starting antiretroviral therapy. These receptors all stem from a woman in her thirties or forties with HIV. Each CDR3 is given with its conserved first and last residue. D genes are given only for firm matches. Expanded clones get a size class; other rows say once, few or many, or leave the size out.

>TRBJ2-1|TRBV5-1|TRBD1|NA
CASSPGQGAYNEQFF
TGCGCCAGCAGCCCCGGACAGGGGGCCTACAATGAGCAGTTCTTC
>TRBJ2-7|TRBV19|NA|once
CASSWDLDYEQYF
TGTGCCAGTAGTTGGGACCTAGACTACGAGCAGTACTTC
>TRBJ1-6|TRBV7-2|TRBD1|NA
CASSPGGPGSPLHF
TGTGCCAGCAGCCCAGGGGGTCCCGGTTCACCCCTCCACTTT
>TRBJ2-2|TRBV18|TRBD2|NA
CASSPPGGLADYTGELFF
TGTGCCAGCTCACCACCAGGGGGACTAGCGGATTACACCGGGGAGCTGTTTTTT
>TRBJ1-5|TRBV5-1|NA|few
CASSLYGTENQPQHF
TGCGCCAGCAGCTTATACGGGACCGAGAATCAGCCCCAGCATTTT
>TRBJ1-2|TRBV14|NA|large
CASSLHRDGASSF
TGTGCCAGCAGCCTGCATAGGGACGGAGCGTCGTCCTTC
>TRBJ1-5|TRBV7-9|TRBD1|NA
CASSRTGNSNQPQHF
TGTGCCAGCAGCCGGACAGGGAATAGCAATCAGCCCCAGCATTTT
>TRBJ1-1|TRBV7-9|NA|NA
CAGYLGNTEAFF
TGTGCCGGGTACTTGGGGAACACTGAAGCTTTCTTT
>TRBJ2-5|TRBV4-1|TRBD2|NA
CASSQAGGTFQETQYF
TGCGCCAGCAGCCAAGCCGGGGGGACCTTCCAAGAGACCCAGTACTTC
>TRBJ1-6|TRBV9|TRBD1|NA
CASSPDRGVFGNSPLHF
TGTGCCAGCAGCCCAGACAGGGGGGTTTTCGGTAATTCACCCCTCCACTTT
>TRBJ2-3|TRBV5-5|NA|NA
CASSPGQLNTDTQYF
TGTGCCAGCAGCCCCGGACAGTTAAACACAGATACGCAGTATTTT
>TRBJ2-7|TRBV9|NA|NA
CASSITDSYEQYF
TGTGCCAGCAGCATTACAGACTCCTACGAGCAGTACTTC
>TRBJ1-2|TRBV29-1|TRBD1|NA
CSVGETGGKGYTF
TGCAGCGTGGGAGAAACAGGGGGCAAAGGCTACACCTTC
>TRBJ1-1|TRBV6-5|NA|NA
CASSYSWGNTEAFF
TGTGCCAGCAGTTACTCGTGGGGGAACACTGAAGCTTTCTTT
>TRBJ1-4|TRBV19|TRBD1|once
CASSQQGAREKLFF
TGTGCCAGTAGCCAACAGGGGGCGCGTGAAAAACTGTTTTTT
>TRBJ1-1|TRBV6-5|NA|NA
CASSSGGTGGATEAFF
TGTGCCAGCAGTTCCGGAGGAACCGGCGGGGCCACTGAAGCTTTCTTT
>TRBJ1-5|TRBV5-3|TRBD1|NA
CARSVKTTGGNNQPQHF
TGTGCCAGAAGTGTGAAGACCACAGGGGGTAATAATCAGCCCCAGCATTTT
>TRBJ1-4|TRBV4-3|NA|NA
CASSQDPGGSNGKLFF
TGCGCCAGCAGCCAAGATCCCGGGGGATCGAACGGAAAACTGTTTTTT
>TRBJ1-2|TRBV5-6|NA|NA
CASSLIGGTNYGYTF
TGTGCCAGCAGCTTGATTGGGGGAACTAACTATGGCTACACCTTC
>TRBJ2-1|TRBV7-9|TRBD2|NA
CASSFVLGLAGGRRNEQFF
TGTGCCAGCAGCTTCGTCCTGGGACTAGCGGGGGGGCGAAGAAATGAGCAGTTCTTC
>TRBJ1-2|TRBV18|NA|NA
CASSPAPEGRGGYTF
TGTGCCAGCTCACCTGCCCCCGAAGGTCGGGGTGGCTACACCTTC
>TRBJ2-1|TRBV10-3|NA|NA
CAISESTYGEQFF
TGTGCCATCAGTGAGTCGACTTATGGGGAGCAGTTCTTC
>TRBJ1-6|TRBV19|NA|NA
CASSDRYNSPLHF
TGTGCCAGTAGCGACCGGTATAATTCACCCCTCCACTTT
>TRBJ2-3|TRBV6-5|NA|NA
CASSYSGWRTDTQYF
TGTGCCAGCAGTTACTCCGGGTGGCGCACAGATACGCAGTATTTT
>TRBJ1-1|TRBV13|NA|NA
CASSSNRATDEAFF
TGTGCCAGCAGCTCAAACAGGGCCACCGATGAAGCTTTCTTT
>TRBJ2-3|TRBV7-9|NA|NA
CASSFRLGVLDTQYF
TGTGCCAGCAGCTTTCGACTAGGGGTCTTAGATACGCAGTATTTT
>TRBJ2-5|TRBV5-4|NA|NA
CASSSPGGNKETQYF
TGTGCCAGCAGCTCTCCCGGGGGAAACAAAGAGACCCAGTACTTC
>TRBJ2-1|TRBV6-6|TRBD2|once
CASRAGGDLAEQFF
TGTGCCAGCCGAGCGGGGGGGGATTTGGCTGAGCAGTTCTTC
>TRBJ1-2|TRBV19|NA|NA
CASQEQGQDGYTF
TGTGCCAGTCAGGAACAGGGCCAGGATGGCTACACCTTC
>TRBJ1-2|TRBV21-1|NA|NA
CASSLYGYTF
TGTGCCAGCAGCCTCTATGGCTACACCTTC
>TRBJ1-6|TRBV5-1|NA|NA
CASSEGTPLHF
TGCGCCAGCAGCGAGGGGACACCCCTCCACTTT
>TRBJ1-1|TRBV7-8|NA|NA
CASSPILNSNTEAFF
TGTGCCAGCAGCCCGATCCTTAACAGCAACACTGAAGCTTTCTTT
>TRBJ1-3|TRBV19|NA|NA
CASSPRQGSSGNTIYF
TGTGCCAGTAGTCCCCGCCAGGGCTCCTCTGGAAACACCATATATTTT